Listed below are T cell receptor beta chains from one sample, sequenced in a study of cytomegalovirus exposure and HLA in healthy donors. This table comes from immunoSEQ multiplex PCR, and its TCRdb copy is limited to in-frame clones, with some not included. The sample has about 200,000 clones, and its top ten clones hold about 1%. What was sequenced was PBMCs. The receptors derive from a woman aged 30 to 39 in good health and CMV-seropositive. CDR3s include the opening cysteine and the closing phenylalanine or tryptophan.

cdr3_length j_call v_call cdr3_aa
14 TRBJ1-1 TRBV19 CASSTHHRGTEAFF
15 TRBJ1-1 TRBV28 CASSPADRVGTEAFF
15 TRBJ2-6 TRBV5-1 CASSPDRAGANVLTF
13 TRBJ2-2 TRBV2 CASKGLYTGELFF
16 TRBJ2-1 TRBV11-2 CASSPIGSGRFNEQFF
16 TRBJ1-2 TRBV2 CASSFYRDRDLYGYTF
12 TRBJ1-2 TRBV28 CASSLENYGYTF
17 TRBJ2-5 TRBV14 CASSQEKGGRIAETQYF
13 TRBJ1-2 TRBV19 CASSQTGWYGYTF
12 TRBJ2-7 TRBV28 CASSQQGYEQYF
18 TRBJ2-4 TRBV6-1 CASSELIDFLSAKNIQYF